Below, 28 T cell receptor beta chains from the same sample are listed, as sequenced in a study of graft-versus-host responses after intestinal transplantation. Clones were sequenced by immunoSEQ multiplex PCR, and TCRdb holds only the in-frame ones, with some missing. The table records some 45,000 clones, approximately 94% of them present only once. The source was PBMCs, collected approximately 340 days after intestinal transplant. The source of these receptors is a human patient who received an intestinal transplant, so some T cells may come from the graft donor.

The chain carries TRBV2 and TRBJ1-5; D is unclear. CDR3 length equals 15 residues. Germline V gene lookup returns CDR1 SNHLY and CDR2 FYNNEI. V was trimmed by 6 bases and J by 1 base, leaving 13 bases between them. CDR3 protein: CASRGQLRSNQPQHF. The CDR3 DNA sequence: TGTGCCAGCAGGGGTCAACTCAGGAGCAATCAGCCCCAGCATTTT.

The chain combines TRBV6-1 with TRBJ2-2; 9 bases match TRBD1. CDR3 length equals 15 residues. Trimming removed 8 bases from V and 5 bases from J; junction bases left unmatched: 9. Germline V CDR1 and CDR2: MNHNS, SASEGT. CDR3 sequence (DNA): TGTGCCAGCGAGGGGGACAGGGCGTCAACCGGGGAGCTGTTTTTT. This gives the protein CASEGDRASTGELFF.

The rearrangement uses TRBV18 and TRBJ1-4, with TRBD1 as a possible D gene (6 bases). V lost 2 bases to trimming and J lost 2 bases, with 12 bases between them. This CDR3 region has 16 residues. Per the germline V gene, CDR1 is KGHSH and CDR2 is LQKENI. The CDR3 reads CASSPIRGRTNEKLFF. DNA for the CDR3: TGTGCCAGCTCACCAATCAGGGGCAGGACTAATGAAAAACTGTTTTTT.

V is TRBV6-1 and J is TRBJ2-7; TRBD2 is a possible D gene (7 bases). The V and J ends lost 5 bases and 3 bases respectively, with 17 bases between them. Germline loops: CDR1 MNHNS, CDR2 SASEGT. This CDR3 contains 15 residues. The CDR3 region is CASSWGSRGRYEQYF. The CDR3 coding sequence is TGTGCCAGCAGTTGGGGATCGCGGGGGCGCTACGAGCAGTACTTC.

V gene TRBV6-5 combines with J gene TRBJ1-6; D uncertain. The CDR3 contains 14 residues. With 0 bases removed from V and 10 bases from J, the gap between germline ends came to 10 bases. The germline CDR1 and CDR2 sequences are MNHEY and SVGAGI. CDR3 nucleotides: TGTGCCAGCAGTTACTCGTTCAAGGGATCACCCCTCCACTTT. Its protein is CASSYSFKGSPLHF.

This clone was found once. The chain links TRBV6-4 to TRBJ2-1; 8 bases map to TRBD1. The junction had 8 bases not matched to a gene; V was cut back by 8 bases and J by 5 bases. Germline V gives CDR1 MRHNA, CDR2 SNTAGT. The CDR3 consists of 14 residues. CDR3 in DNA: TGTGCCAGCGAACCACGGGACAGGCACAATGAGCAGTTCTTC. This sequence encodes CASEPRDRHNEQFF.

Worth noting for this clone: The sample holds other DNA sequences that translate to the same CDR3. J is TRBJ2-1 and V is TRBV11-2; D uncertain. CDR3 length: 11 residues. Germline lookup yields CDR1 SGHAT and CDR2 FQNNGV. V lost 4 bases and J lost 7, with 5 bases in between. The CDR3 sequence is CASSYMNEQFF. CDR3 coding DNA: TGTGCCAGCAGCTACATGAATGAGCAGTTCTTC.

The chain has TRBV25-1 and TRBJ1-2; 11 positions agree with TRBD1. Germline trimming cut 1 base from V and 8 bases from J; bases unmatched to any gene: 3. The length of the CDR3 is 14 residues. The germline V gene has CDR1 MGHDK and CDR2 SYGVNS. The chain's CDR3 is CASSEFGTGGGYTF. The DNA for the CDR3 is TGTGCCAGCAGTGAATTTGGGACAGGGGGAGGCTACACCTTC.

This sequence joins TRBV29-1 and TRBJ1-1; unclear D gene. Deletions cut 5 bases from V and 5 bases from J, with 18 bases between. The CDR3 runs to 14 residues. Looked up from germline, CDR1 is SQVTM and CDR2 is ANQGSEA. This CDR3 is CSVTLRVGRTEAFF. The CDR3 nucleotides are TGCAGCGTTACGTTGAGAGTCGGACGAACTGAAGCTTTCTTT.

V and J are TRBV11-2 and TRBJ2-3, with D unresolved. V was trimmed by 0 bases and J by 11 bases, leaving 15 bases between them. This CDR3 contains 14 residues. Germline CDR1 is SGHAT and CDR2 is FQNNGV. The CDR3 nucleotides are TGTGCCAGCAGCTTAGAGAGGACGGCCACCTTGCAGTATTTT. Translation: CASSLERTATLQYF.

The V and J genes are TRBV7-8 and TRBJ2-6; no clear D gene. Germline assignment: CDR1 SGHVS and CDR2 FQNEAQ. The germline V and J ends were trimmed by 5 bases and 5 bases, with 22 bases remaining between them. There are 18 residues in the CDR3. CDR3 in amino acids: CASSPDRLPQSRANVLTF. In nucleotides, the CDR3 is TGTGCCAGCAGCCCGGACCGTTTACCACAAAGTCGGGCCAACGTCCTGACTTTC.

The chain joins TRBV5-1 to TRBJ2-3, with TRBD2 matching 15 bases. In germline, CDR1 is SGHRS, CDR2 YFSETQ. J gave up 3 bases and V 2 bases, and 13 bases lay outside the gene matches. There are 20 residues in the CDR3. CDR3 bases: TGCGCCAGCAGCTTACGAACCGGGACTAGCGGGAGGATGGGAACAGATACGCAGTATTTT. It codes for CASSLRTGTSGRMGTDTQYF.

The chain links TRBV13 to TRBJ1-6; D is possibly TRBD1 (5 bases). The CDR3 sequence is 15 residues long. V gave up 5 bases and J gave up 6 bases, with 14 bases separating them. The germline CDR1 and CDR2 sequences are PRHDT and FYEKMQ (reference sequence). CDR3 in DNA: TGTGCCAGCAGCATCCGGGCCGGGGCTAATTCACCCCTCCACTTT. This sequence encodes CASSIRAGANSPLHF.

This clone was seen just once. V and J are TRBV6-5 and TRBJ2-5, with D unclear. CDR1 and CDR2 from the germline V gene are MNHEY and SVGAGI. Trimming pared 2 bases from V and 0 bases from J, leaving 4 bases between. The CDR3 length is 13 residues. This CDR3 reads CASSYPDQETQYF. The CDR3 nucleotides read TGTGCCAGCAGTTACCCAGACCAAGAGACCCAGTACTTC.

The V gene is TRBV5-1, the J gene TRBJ2-3, with D perhaps TRBD1 (5 bases). There are 16 residues in the CDR3. The V gene lost 2 bases and the J gene lost 2 bases, with 15 bases spanning the gap. Germline V CDR1 and CDR2: SGHRS, YFSETQ. The CDR3 region has the DNA TGCGCCAGCAGCTTTCAGGGTGAACTTTACACAGATACGCAGTATTTT. It codes for CASSFQGELYTDTQYF.

The J gene is TRBJ1-1, the V gene TRBV5-4; 8 bases agree with TRBD1. This CDR3 contains 15 residues. Trimming cost V 4 bases and J 4 bases; bases outside gene matches: 9. Germline loops: CDR1 SGHNT, CDR2 YYREEE (reference sequence). The CDR3 sequence is CASSLKDRVGTEAFF. The DNA of the CDR3 is TGTGCCAGCAGCCTAAAGGACAGGGTGGGCACTGAAGCTTTCTTT.

This clone was seen a single time. The V gene is TRBV27, the J gene TRBJ1-5; no clear D gene. The CDR3 runs to 15 residues. Germline V gene data show CDR1 as MNHEY and CDR2 as SMNVEV (reference sequence). Deletions cut 0 bases from V and 6 bases from J, with 12 bases between. CDR3 DNA sequence: TGTGCCAGCAGTTTATCCGCGGATGGAGGTCAGCCCCAGCATTTT. Translation gives CASSLSADGGQPQHF.

The chain is built from TRBV7-9 and TRBJ2-5; D is possibly TRBD1 or TRBD2 (6 bases each). The J call may be in error: the DNA end matches TRBJ2-7 better. This CDR3 has 12 residues. CDR1 is SEHNR, CDR2 FQNEAQ, per germline (reference sequence). Written as DNA, the CDR3 is TGTGCCAGCAGCGGAGGGGGTTACGAGCAGTACTTC. Encoded protein: CASSGGGYEQYF.

The chain joins TRBV9 to TRBJ2-5, with a weak D call TRBD1 (7 bases). The J call is in doubt because the DNA end fits TRBJ2-7 better. This CDR3 has 16 residues. Germline assignment: CDR1 SGDLS and CDR2 YYNGEE. Here the CDR3 reads CASSARGTAGTYEQYF. CDR3 DNA sequence: TGTGCCAGCAGCGCCCGCGGGACAGCCGGAACCTACGAGCAGTACTTC.

This sequence joins TRBV15 and TRBJ2-1; tentatively, D is TRBD2 (6 bases). The V end was cut by 3 bases, the J end by 2 bases, with 23 bases between. The CDR3 is 19 residues long. Germline-derived CDR1 and CDR2 are LNHNV and YYDKDF (reference sequence). The DNA for the CDR3 is TGTGCCACCAGCAGCGTCTTGTCGGCGGGAAGTCTCCCCTACAATGAGCAGTTCTTC. Translating it yields CATSSVLSAGSLPYNEQFF.

J is TRBJ2-5 and V is TRBV5-4; 10 nucleotides agree with TRBD1. Germline values: CDR1 SGHNT, CDR2 YYREEE (reference sequence). After removal of 5 bases from V and 5 bases from J, the junction contained 12 bases not matched to a gene. This CDR3 is 16 amino acids long. In DNA form, the CDR3 reads TGTGCCAGCAGTCTGCCGGGACAGGGGATTGGGGAGACCCAGTACTTC. This codes for CASSLPGQGIGETQYF.

The chain combines TRBV15 with TRBJ2-1; D is possibly TRBD1 or TRBD2 (5 bases each). Per germline, CDR1 LNHNV and CDR2 YYDKDF (reference sequence). The V end was cut by 2 bases, the J end by 0 bases, with 11 bases between. This CDR3 is 16 amino acids long. This CDR3 is CATSRNPGSSYNEQFF. CDR3 sequence (DNA): TGTGCCACCAGCAGAAATCCAGGGAGCTCCTACAATGAGCAGTTCTTC.

The chain carries TRBV7-6 and TRBJ2-2, with no clear D. CDR3 length equals 11 residues. V was shortened by 7 bases and J by 8 bases, with 8 bases between the two germline ends. The germline gives CDR1 SGHVS, CDR2 FNYEAQ. CDR3 sequence reads: CASTETGELFF. CDR3 DNA sequence: TGTGCCAGCACCGAGACGGGGGAGCTGTTTTTT.

The chain carries TRBV2 and TRBJ2-5; D is uncertain. Germline-derived CDR1 and CDR2 are SNHLY and FYNNEI. V lost 4 bases and J lost 0, with 12 bases in between. This CDR3 comprises 15 residues. DNA of the CDR3: TGTGCCAGCAGTGTTGGTGTGACTGACCAAGAGACCCAGTACTTC. Residues: CASSVGVTDQETQYF. Supplemented by reference TRBV2 and TRBJ2-5, the full variable domain reads EPEVTQTPSHQVTQMGQEVILRCVPISNHLYFYWYRQILGQKVEFLVSFYNNEISEKSEIFDDQFSVERPDGSNFTLKIRSTKLEDSAMYFCASSVGVTDQETQYFGPGTRLLVL.

This chain uses TRBV30 with TRBJ1-1; weak D call: TRBD1 (6 bases). The CDR3 sequence is 14 residues long. Looked up from germline, CDR1 is GTSNPN and CDR2 is SVGIG (reference sequence). The V end was cut by 0 bases, the J end by 2 bases, with 10 bases between. The DNA of the CDR3 is TGTGCCTGGAGTGTAGGGGGAGACAACACTGAAGCTTTCTTT. Its translation is CAWSVGGDNTEAFF.

The V and J genes are TRBV9 and TRBJ2-5; no reliable D call. V lost 0 bases and J lost 5, with 20 bases in between. This CDR3 comprises 17 residues. Per germline, CDR1 SGDLS and CDR2 YYNGEE. CDR3 sequence (DNA): TGTGCCAGCAGCGTAGGTCCAGCTGGGCGTTTTGGGGAGACCCAGTACTTC. It codes for CASSVGPAGRFGETQYF.

The gene calls are TRBV4-1 and TRBJ2-7; D is undetermined. Germline V CDR1 and CDR2: MGHRA, YSYEKL. There are 14 residues in the CDR3. The V end was cut by 1 base, the J end by 1 base, with 8 bases between. The CDR3 bases are TGCGCCAGCAGCCAAGGTATTAGGTCCTACGAGCAGTACTTC. This codes for CASSQGIRSYEQYF.

The chain is built from TRBV29-1 and TRBJ2-7, with D possibly TRBD2 on 6 matching bases. Trimming took 6 bases from V and 1 from J, leaving 10 bases between them. Germline V gives CDR1 SQVTM, CDR2 ANQGSEA. This CDR3 contains 12 residues. CDR3 sequence: CSVTGRSYEQYF. CDR3 nucleotide sequence: TGCAGCGTAACCGGGAGATCCTACGAGCAGTACTTC.